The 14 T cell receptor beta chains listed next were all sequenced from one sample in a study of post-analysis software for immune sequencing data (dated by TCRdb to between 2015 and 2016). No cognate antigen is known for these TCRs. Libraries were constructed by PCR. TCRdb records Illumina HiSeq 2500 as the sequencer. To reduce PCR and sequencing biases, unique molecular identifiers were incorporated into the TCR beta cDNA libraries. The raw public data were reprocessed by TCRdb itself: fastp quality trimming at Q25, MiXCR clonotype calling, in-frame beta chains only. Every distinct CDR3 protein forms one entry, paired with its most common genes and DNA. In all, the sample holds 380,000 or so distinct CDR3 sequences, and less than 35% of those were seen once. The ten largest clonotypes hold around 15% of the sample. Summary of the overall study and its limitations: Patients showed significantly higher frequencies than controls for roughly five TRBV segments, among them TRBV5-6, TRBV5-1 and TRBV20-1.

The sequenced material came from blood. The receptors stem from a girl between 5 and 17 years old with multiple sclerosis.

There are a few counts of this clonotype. Here the CDR3 reads CASSSTKLGYVNTEAFF. CDR3 bases: TGTGCCAGCAGCTCGACAAAGTTAGGTTATGTGAACACTGAAGCTTTCTTT. The V gene is TRBV11-2, the J gene TRBJ1-1; no definite D call. The germline V and J ends were trimmed by 4 bases and 0 bases, with 18 bases remaining between them. Germline CDR1 reads SGHAT; CDR2 reads FQNNGV. The CDR3 has 17 residues.

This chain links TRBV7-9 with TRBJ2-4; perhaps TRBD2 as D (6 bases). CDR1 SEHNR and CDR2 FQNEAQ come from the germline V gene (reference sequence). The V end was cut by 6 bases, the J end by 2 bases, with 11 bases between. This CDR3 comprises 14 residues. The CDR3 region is CASRGREPKNIQYF. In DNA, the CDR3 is TGTGCCAGCAGGGGGCGGGAACCCAAAAACATTCAGTACTTC.

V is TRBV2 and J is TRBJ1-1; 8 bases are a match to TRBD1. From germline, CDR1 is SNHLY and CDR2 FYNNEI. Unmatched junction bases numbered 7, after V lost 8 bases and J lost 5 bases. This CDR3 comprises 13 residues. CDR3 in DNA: TGTGCCAGCCAAACAGGGGGTGGAACTGAAGCTTTCTTT. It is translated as CASQTGGGTEAFF.

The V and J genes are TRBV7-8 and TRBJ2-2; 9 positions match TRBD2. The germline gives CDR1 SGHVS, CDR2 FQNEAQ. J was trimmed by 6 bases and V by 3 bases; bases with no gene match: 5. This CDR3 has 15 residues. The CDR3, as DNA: TGTGCCAGCAGCTTTCGCGGGGGGGTATCCGGGGAGCTGTTTTTT. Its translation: CASSFRGGVSGELFF. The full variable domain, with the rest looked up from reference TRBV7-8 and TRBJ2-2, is GAGVSQSPRYKVAKRGQDVALRCDPISGHVSLFWYQQALGQGPEFLTYFQNEAQLDKSGLPSDRFFAERPEGSVSTLKIQRTQQEDSAVYLCASSFRGGVSGELFFGEGSRLTVL.

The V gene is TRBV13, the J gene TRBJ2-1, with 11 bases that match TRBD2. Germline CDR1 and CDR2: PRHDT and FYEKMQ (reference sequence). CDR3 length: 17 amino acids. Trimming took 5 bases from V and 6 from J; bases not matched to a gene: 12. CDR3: CASSPRLAGPRANEQFF. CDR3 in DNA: TGTGCCAGCAGCCCCCGACTAGCGGGACCCCGAGCCAATGAGCAGTTCTTC.

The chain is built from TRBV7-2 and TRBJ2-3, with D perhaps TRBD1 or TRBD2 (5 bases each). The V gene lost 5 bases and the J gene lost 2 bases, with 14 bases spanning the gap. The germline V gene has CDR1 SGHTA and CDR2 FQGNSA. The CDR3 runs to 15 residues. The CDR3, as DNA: TGTGCCAGCAGCATGAATCCCGGGACCACAGATACGCAGTATTTT. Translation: CASSMNPGTTDTQYF.

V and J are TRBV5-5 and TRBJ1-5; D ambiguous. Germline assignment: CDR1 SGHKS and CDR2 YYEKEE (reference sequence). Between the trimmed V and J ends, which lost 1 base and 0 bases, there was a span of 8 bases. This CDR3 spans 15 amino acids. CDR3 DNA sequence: TGTGCCAGCAGCTTGTTAGGGAATAGCAATCAGCCCCAGCATTTT. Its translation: CASSLLGNSNQPQHF.

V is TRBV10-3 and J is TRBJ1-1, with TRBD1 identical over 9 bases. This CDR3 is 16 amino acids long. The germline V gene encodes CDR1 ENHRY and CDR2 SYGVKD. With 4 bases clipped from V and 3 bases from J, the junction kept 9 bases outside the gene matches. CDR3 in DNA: TGTGCCATCAGTGGAGGACAGGGGACCCAAGACACTGAAGCTTTCTTT. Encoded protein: CAISGGQGTQDTEAFF.

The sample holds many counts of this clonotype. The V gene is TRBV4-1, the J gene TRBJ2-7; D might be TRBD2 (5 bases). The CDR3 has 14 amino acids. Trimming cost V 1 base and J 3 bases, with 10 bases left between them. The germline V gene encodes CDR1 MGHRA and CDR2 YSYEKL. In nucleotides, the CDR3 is TGCGCCAGCAGCCAAGTTGGAGGTCACTACGAGCAGTACTTC. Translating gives CASSQVGGHYEQYF.

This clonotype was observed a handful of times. As DNA, the CDR3 is TGTGCCAGCAGCGTAGTAGGTGTGAACACCGGGGAGCTGTTTTTT. Its protein is CASSVVGVNTGELFF. This chain uses TRBV9 with TRBJ2-2; D unclear. The CDR3 totals 15 residues. Trimming removed 0 bases from V and 1 base from J, with 7 bases in between. The germline gives CDR1 SGDLS, CDR2 YYNGEE.

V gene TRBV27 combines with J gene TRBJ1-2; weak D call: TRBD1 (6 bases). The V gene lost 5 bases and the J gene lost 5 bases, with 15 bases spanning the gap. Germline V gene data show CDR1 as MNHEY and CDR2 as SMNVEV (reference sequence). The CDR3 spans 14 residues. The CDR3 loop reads CASSPSTGDYGYTF. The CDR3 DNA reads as TGTGCCAGCAGTCCCTCGACAGGAGATTATGGCTACACCTTC.

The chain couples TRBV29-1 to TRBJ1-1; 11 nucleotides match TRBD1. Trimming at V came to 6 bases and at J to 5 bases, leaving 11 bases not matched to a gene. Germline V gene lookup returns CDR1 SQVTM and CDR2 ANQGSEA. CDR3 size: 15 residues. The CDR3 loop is CSVQQWDRGRTEAFF. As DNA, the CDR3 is TGCAGCGTCCAACAGTGGGACAGGGGGAGAACTGAAGCTTTCTTT.

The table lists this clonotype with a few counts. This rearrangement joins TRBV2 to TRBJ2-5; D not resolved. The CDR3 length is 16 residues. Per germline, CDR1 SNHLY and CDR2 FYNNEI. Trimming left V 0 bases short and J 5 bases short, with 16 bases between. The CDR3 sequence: CASSEAPTPGAETQYF. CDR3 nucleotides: TGTGCCAGCAGTGAAGCGCCCACTCCCGGAGCGGAGACCCAGTACTTC. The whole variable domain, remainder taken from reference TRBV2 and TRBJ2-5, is EPEVTQTPSHQVTQMGQEVILRCVPISNHLYFYWYRQILGQKVEFLVSFYNNEISEKSEIFDDQFSVERPDGSNFTLKIRSTKLEDSAMYFCASSEAPTPGAETQYFGPGTRLLVL.

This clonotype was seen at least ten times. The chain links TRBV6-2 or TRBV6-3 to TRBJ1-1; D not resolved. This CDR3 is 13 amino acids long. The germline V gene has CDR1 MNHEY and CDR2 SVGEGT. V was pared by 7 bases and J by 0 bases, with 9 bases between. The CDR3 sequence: CASTPHVNTEAFF. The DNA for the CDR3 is TGTGCCAGCACCCCCCATGTGAACACTGAAGCTTTCTTT.